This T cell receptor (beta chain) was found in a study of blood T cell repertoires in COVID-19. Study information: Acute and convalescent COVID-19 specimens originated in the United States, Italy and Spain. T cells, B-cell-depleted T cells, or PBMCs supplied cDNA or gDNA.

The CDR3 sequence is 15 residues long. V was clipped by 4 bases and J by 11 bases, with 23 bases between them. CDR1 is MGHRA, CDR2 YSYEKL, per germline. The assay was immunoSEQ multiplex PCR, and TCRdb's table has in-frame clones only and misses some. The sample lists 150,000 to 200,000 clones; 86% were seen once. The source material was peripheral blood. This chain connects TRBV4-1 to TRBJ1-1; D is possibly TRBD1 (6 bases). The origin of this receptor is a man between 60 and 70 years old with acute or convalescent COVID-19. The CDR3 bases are TGCGCCAGCAGCCCACCTCCTGGGGGCAATATTGGGGCTTTCTTT. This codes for CASSPPPGGNIGAFF.